This TCR beta chain stems from a study of T-cell reconstitution after alpha-beta-depleted transplantation in children. This clonotype was seen a handful of times. CDR3 length equals 15 residues. Germline CDR1 reads SGHRS; CDR2 reads YFSETQ. The junction had 6 bases not matched to a gene; V was cut back by 0 bases and J by 7 bases. A TCRbeta library incorporating unique molecular identifiers was prepared. TCRdb analysed the PCR reads with MiXCR anew, one entry per CDR3 protein. The data show about 610,000 distinct CDR3 sequences, about 10% seen once. This rearrangement joins TRBV5-1 to TRBJ1-5, with 8 positions matching TRBD1. The clonotype originates from a human donor who donated a stem cell graft to a child with acute myeloid leukemia. This material consisted of PBMCs from the stem cell graft donor, taken from the stem cell graft. Here the CDR3 DNA reads TGCGCCAGCAGCTTGGCGGCAGGGGGCGAGCAGCCCCAGCATTTT. Translating gives CASSLAAGGEQPQHF.